The 5 T cell receptor beta chains below were found in one sample sequenced in a study of CD8 T cells in Susac syndrome. After extraction with the RNeasy kit, about 0.45 to 1 ug of the RNA was reverse transcribed using random hexamers. From the immunoSEQ multiplex PCR reads, TCRdb called clonotypes with MiXCR, one entry per CDR3 protein. The data contain 150,000 to 200,000 distinct CDR3 sequences, more than 95% of them singletons. The specimen was CD4+ T cells from PBMCs. These receptors were obtained from a human donor with Susac syndrome.

The chain couples TRBV30 to TRBJ1-5; D unclear. Germline V lookup: CDR1 GTSNPN, CDR2 SVGIG (reference sequence). Trimming cost V 0 bases and J 7 bases, with 7 bases left between them. The CDR3 has 12 residues. The CDR3 sequence is CAWSVTAQPQHF. CDR3 bases: TGTGCCTGGAGTGTAACGGCCCAGCCCCAGCATTTT.

V usage is TRBV14 and J usage is TRBJ2-1; TRBD2 aligns across 14 bases. Germline lookup yields CDR1 SGHDN and CDR2 FVKESK. CDR3 length: 15 amino acids. The trim removed 4 bases at V and 7 bases at J, leaving 3 bases unmatched. The CDR3 sequence: CASSRRTSGGNEQFF. DNA for the CDR3: TGTGCCAGCAGCCGGAGGACTAGCGGGGGGAATGAGCAGTTCTTC.

The chain employs TRBV7-2 and TRBJ2-7; D remains ambiguous. The CDR3 runs to 14 residues. Trimming shortened V by 1 base and J by 3 bases, and 10 bases separated the two germline ends. Germline CDR1 reads SGHTA; CDR2 reads FQGNSA. The DNA for the CDR3 is TGTGCCAGCAGCTTAGGGCTTGCGAGCTACGAGCAGTACGTC. This encodes CASSLGLASYEQYV.

This sequence joins TRBV4-3 and TRBJ2-1; D remains unclear. With 1 base removed from V and 5 bases from J, the gap between germline ends came to 12 bases. This CDR3 contains 15 residues. Germline assignment: CDR1 LGHNA and CDR2 YSLEER. The CDR3: CASSQGLELNNEQFF. The CDR3 DNA follows: TGCGCCAGCAGCCAAGGGCTAGAATTAAACAATGAGCAGTTCTTC.

The CDR3 nucleotides read TGTGCCAGCAGGTCCTCAAGTAGACCGGGCGCCCAGCATTTT. This sequence encodes CASRSSSRPGAQHF. The chain uses TRBV12-3 or TRBV12-4 and TRBJ1-5; the D is unclear. The V gene lost 6 bases and the J gene lost 11 bases, with 20 bases spanning the gap. The length of the CDR3 is 14 residues.